Listed here is a single T cell receptor beta chain. Its target is unknown. This sample was included in a study of cytomegalovirus exposure and HLA in healthy donors. Study conclusions and caveats: 150 or so TCR beta chains were listed as cytomegalovirus-associated.

TCRdb's copy holds only in-frame clones and misses some; the assay was immunoSEQ multiplex PCR. The sample lists 100,000 to 130,000 clones; approximately 95% were seen once. This CDR3 is built from 16 residues. Germline V CDR1 and CDR2: MNHEY, SVGAGI. V was cut by 0 bases and J by 6 bases, with 14 bases left in between. The sequence came from a woman aged 18-35 years in good health and CMV-seronegative. Sequenced: PBMCs. The genes are TRBV6-5 and TRBJ2-2, with D uncertain. The CDR3 loop reads CASSYSPRLHPGELFF. The CDR3 DNA is TGTGCCAGCAGTTACTCGCCCCGGTTGCACCCCGGGGAGCTGTTTTTT.